The next 2 T cell receptor beta chains were all read from a single sample in a study of blood T cell repertoires in COVID-19. The protocol was immunoSEQ multiplex PCR, while the TCRdb copy is restricted to in-frame clones and leaves out a portion. Altogether about 78,000 clones are present, roughly 86% being singletons, with the ten largest covering 4.5% to 5%. The sample taken for sequencing was peripheral blood. The receptors come from a man in his forties or fifties with active or convalescent COVID-19.

The chain is built from TRBV10-1 and TRBJ1-2, with D uncertain. V dropped 0 bases and J dropped 7 bases, with 15 bases sitting between them. The germline CDR1 and CDR2 sequences are WNHNN and SYGVQD (reference sequence). This CDR3 is 15 amino acids long. This CDR3 reads CASSESAGQLRGYTF. Written as DNA, the CDR3 is TGCGCCAGCAGTGAGTCGGCGGGCCAGCTACGTGGCTACACCTTC.

The V call is TRBV19, the J call TRBJ2-2; TRBD2 might be the D (7 bases). The CDR3 covers 11 residues. V was trimmed by 11 bases and J by 6 bases, leaving 10 bases between them. Germline CDR1 LNHDA, CDR2 SQIVND (reference sequence). CDR3 in amino acids: CAGRGSGELFF. The CDR3 DNA follows: TGTGCCGGGAGGGGGTCCGGGGAGCTGTTTTTT.